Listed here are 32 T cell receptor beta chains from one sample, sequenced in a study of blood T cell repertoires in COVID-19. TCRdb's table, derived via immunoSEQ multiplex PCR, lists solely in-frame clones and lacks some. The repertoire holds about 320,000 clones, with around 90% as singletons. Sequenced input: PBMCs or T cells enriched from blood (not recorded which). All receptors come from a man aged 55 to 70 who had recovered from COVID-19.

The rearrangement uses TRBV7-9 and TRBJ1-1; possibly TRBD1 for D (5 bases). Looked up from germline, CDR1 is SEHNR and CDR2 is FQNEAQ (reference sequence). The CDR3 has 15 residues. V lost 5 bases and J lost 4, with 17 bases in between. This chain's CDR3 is CASSPRGGGSTEAFF. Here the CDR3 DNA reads TGTGCCAGCAGCCCCCGGGGGGGTGGGAGCACTGAAGCTTTCTTT.

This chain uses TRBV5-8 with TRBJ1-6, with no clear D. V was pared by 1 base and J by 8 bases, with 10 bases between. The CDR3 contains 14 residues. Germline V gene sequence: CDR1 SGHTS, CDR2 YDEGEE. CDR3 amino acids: CASSLWAPHSPLHF. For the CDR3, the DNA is TGTGCCAGCAGCTTGTGGGCCCCCCATTCACCCCTCCACTTT.

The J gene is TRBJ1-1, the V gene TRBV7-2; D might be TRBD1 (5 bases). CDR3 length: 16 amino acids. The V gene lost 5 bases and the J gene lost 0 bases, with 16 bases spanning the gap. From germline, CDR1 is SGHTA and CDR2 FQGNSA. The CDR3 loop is CASSLQPTVVNTEAFF. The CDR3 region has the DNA TGTGCCAGCAGCCTCCAGCCGACAGTCGTGAACACTGAAGCTTTCTTT.

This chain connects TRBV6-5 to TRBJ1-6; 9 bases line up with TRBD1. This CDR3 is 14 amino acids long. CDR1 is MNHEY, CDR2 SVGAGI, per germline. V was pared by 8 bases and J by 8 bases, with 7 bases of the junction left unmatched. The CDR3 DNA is TGTGCCAGCGCTTTGACAGGGGGGCATTCACCCCTCCACTTT. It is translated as CASALTGGHSPLHF.

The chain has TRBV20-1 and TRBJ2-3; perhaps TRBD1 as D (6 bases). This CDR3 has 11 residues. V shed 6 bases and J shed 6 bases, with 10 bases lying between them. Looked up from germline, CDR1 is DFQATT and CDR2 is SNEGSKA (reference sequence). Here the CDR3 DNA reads TGCAGTGCCGTTACAGGGGATACGCAGTATTTT. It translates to CSAVTGDTQYF.

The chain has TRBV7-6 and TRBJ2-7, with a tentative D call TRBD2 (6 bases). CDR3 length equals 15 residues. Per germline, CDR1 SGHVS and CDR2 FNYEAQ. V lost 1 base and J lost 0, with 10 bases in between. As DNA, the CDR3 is TGTGCCAGCAGCTTAGGGCGGGGAAGCTCCTACGAGCAGTACTTC. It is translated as CASSLGRGSSYEQYF.

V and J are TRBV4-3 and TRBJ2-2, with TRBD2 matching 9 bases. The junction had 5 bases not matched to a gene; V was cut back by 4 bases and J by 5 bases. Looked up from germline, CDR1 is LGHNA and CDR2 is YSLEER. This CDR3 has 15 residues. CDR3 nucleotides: TGCGCCAGCAGCCCGGGACTAGCCCAAACCGGGGAGCTGTTTTTT. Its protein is CASSPGLAQTGELFF.

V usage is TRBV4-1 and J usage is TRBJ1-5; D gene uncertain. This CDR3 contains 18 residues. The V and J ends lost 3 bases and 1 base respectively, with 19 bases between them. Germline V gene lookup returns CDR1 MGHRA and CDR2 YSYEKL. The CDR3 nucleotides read TGCGCCAGCAGCCAGCCAAGACGGAGAAATTTGAGCAATCAGCCCCAGCATTTT. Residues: CASSQPRRRNLSNQPQHF.

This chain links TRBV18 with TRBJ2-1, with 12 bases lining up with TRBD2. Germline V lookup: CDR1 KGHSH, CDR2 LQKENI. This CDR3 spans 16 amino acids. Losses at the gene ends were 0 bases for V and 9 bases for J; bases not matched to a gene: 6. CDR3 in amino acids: CASSPPTSGSRSEQFF. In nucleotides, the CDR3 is TGTGCCAGCTCACCACCGACTAGCGGGAGTAGAAGTGAGCAGTTCTTC.

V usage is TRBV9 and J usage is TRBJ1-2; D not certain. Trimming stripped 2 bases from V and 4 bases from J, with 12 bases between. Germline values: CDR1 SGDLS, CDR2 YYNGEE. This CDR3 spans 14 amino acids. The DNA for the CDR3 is TGTGCCAGCAGCGTTGGAGCCGAAGCCTATGGCTACACCTTC. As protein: CASSVGAEAYGYTF.

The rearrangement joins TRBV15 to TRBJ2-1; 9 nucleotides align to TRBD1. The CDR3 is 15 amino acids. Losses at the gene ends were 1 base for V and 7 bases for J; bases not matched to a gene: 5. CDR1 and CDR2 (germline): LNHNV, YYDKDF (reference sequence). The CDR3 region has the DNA TGTGCCACCAGCAGAGGAGGGACAGGGATGAATGAGCAGTTCTTC. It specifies CATSRGGTGMNEQFF.

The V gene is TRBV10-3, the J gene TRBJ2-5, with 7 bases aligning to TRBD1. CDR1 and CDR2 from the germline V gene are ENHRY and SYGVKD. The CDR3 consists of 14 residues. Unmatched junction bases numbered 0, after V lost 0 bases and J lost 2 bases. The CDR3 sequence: CAISESGQQETQYF. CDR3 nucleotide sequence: TGTGCCATCAGTGAGTCGGGACAGCAAGAGACCCAGTACTTC.

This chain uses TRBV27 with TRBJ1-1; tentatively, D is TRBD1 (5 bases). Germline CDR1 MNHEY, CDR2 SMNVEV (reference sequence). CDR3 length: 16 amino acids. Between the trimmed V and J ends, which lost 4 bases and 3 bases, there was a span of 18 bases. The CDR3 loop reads CASSSQRGFWDTEAFF. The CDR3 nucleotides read TGTGCCAGCAGTTCGCAAAGGGGTTTTTGGGACACTGAAGCTTTCTTT.

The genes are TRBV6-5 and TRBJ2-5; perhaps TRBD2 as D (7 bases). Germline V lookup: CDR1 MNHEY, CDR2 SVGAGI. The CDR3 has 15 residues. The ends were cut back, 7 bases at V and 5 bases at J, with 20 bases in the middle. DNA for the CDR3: TGTGCCAGCAACACGGCAGGGGCCGGGGGGGAGACCCAGTACTTC. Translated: CASNTAGAGGETQYF.

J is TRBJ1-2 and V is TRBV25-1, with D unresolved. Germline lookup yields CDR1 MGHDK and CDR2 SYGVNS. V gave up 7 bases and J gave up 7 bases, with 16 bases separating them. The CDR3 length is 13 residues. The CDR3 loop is CASTTNREGGYTF. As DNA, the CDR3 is TGTGCCAGCACCACGAATCGGGAGGGTGGCTACACCTTC.

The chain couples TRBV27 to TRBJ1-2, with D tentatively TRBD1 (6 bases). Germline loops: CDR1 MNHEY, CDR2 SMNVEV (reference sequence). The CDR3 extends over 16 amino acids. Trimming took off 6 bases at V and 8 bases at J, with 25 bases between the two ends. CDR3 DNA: TGTGCCAGCAGACCAATTTCACAGGGAAGGATCAAGGGCTACACCTTC. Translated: CASRPISQGRIKGYTF.

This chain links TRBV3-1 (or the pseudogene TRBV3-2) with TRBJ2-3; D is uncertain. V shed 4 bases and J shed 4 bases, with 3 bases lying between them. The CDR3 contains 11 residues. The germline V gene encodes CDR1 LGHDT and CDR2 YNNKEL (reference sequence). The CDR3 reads CASSLADTQYF. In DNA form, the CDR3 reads TGTGCCAGCAGCCTCGCAGATACGCAGTATTTT.

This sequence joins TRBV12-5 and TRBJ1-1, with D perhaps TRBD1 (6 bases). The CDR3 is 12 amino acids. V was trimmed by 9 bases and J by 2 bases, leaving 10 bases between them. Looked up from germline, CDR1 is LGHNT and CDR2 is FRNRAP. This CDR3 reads CASLGANTEAFF. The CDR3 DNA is TGTGCTAGCCTGGGGGCAAACACTGAAGCTTTCTTT. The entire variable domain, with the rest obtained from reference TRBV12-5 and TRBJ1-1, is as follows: DARVTQTPRHKVTEMGQEVTMRCQPILGHNTVFWYRQTMMQGLELLAYFRNRAPLDDSGMPKDRFSAEMPDATLATLKIQPSEPRDSAVYFCASLGANTEAFFGQGTRLTVV.

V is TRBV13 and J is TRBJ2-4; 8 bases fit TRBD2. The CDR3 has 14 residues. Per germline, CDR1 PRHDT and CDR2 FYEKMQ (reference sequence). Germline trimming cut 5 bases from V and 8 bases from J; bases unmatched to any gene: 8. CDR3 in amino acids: CASSPGGGLDIQYF. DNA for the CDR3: TGTGCCAGCAGCCCCGGGGGGGGGCTAGACATTCAGTACTTC.

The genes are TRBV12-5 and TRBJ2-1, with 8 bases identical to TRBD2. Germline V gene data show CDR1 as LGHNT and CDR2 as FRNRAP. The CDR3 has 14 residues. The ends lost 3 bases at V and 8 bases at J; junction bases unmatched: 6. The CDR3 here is CASGLAGVEHEQFF. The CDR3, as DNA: TGTGCTAGTGGTTTAGCGGGAGTAGAACATGAGCAGTTCTTC.

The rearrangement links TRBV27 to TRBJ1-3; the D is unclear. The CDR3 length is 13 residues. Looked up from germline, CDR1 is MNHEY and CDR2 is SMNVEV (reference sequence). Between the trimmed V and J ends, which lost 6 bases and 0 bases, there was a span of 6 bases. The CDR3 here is CASSPFSGNTIYF. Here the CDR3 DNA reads TGTGCCAGCAGCCCCTTCTCTGGAAACACCATATATTTT.

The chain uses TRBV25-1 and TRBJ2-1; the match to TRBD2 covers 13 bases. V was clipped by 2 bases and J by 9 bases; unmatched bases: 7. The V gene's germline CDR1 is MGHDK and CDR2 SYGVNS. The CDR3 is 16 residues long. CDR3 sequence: CASSENGLAGAFEQFF. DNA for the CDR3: TGTGCCAGCAGTGAAAACGGACTAGCGGGAGCCTTTGAGCAGTTCTTC. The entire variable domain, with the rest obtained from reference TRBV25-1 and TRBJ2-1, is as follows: EADIYQTPRYLVIGTGKKITLECSQTMGHDKMYWYQQDPGMELHLIHYSYGVNSTEKGDLSSESTVSRIRTEHFPLTLESARPSHTSQYLCASSENGLAGAFEQFFGPGTRLTVL.

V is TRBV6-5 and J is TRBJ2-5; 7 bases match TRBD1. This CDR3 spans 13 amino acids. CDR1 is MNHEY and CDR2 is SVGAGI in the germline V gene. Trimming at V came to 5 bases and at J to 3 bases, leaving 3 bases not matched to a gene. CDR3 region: CASSRTGKETQYF. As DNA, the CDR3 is TGTGCCAGCAGTAGGACAGGAAAAGAGACCCAGTACTTC.

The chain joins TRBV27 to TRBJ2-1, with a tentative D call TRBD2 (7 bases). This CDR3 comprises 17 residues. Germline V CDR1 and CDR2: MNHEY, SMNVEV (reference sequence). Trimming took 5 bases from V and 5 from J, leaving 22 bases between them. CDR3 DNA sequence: TGTGCCAGCAGTCCAACCCCAGGGGCGGGAGTACACAATGAGCAGTTCTTC. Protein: CASSPTPGAGVHNEQFF.

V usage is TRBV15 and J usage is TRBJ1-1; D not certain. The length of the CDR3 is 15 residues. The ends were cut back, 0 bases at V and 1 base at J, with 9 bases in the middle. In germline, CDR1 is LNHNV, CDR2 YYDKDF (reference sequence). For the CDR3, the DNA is TGTGCCACCAGCAGAGAGTTCCGGGAGAACACTGAAGCTTTCTTT. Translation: CATSREFRENTEAFF.

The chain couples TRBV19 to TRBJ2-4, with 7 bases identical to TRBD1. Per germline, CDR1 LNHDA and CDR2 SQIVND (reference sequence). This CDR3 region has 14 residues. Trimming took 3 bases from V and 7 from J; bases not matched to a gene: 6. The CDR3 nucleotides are TGTGCCAGTAGTATCTCCAGGGGGATTAACATTCAGTACTTC. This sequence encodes CASSISRGINIQYF. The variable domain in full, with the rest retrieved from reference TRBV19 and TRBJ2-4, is DGGITQSPKYLFRKEGQNVTLSCEQNLNHDAMYWYRQDPGQGLRLIYYSQIVNDFQKGDIAEGYSVSREKKESFPLTVTSAQKNPTAFYLCASSISRGINIQYFGAGTRLSVL.

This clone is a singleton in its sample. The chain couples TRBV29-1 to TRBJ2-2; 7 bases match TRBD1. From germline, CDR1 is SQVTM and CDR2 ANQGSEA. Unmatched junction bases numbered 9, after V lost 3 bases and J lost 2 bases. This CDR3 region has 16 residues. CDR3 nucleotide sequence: TGCAGCGTTGAGGCGGCAGGGGGAGTCAACACCGGGGAGCTGTTTTTT. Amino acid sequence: CSVEAAGGVNTGELFF.

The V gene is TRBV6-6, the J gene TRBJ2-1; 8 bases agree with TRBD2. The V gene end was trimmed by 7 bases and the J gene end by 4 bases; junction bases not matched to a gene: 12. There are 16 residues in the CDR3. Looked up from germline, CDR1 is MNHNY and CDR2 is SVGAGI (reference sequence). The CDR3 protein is CASTPWAGGGYNEQFF. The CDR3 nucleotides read TGTGCCAGCACCCCTTGGGCGGGAGGAGGATACAATGAGCAGTTCTTC.

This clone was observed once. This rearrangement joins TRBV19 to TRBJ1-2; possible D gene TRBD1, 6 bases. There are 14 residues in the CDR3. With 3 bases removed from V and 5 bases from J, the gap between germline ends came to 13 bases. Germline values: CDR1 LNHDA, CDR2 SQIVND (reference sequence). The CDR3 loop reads CASSMLGARYGYTF. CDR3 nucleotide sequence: TGTGCCAGTAGTATGCTGGGGGCAAGGTATGGCTACACCTTC.

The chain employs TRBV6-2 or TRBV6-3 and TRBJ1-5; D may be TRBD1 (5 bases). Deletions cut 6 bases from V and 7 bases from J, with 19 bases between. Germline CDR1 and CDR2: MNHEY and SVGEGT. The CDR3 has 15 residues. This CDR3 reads CASSLFEGTYQPQHF. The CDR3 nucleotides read TGTGCCAGCAGCCTTTTCGAGGGGACTTACCAGCCCCAGCATTTT.

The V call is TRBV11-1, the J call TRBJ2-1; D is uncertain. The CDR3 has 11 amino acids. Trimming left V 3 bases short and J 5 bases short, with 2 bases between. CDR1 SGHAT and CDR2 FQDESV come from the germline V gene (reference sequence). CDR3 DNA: TGTGCCAGCAGCTTTAACAATGAGCAGTTCTTC. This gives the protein CASSFNNEQFF.

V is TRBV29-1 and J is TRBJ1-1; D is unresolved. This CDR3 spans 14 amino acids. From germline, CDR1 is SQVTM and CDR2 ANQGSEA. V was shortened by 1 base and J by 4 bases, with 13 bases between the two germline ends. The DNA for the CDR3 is TGCAGCGTTGAAGGGTATCTCCGGGGCACTGAAGCTTTCTTT. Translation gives CSVEGYLRGTEAFF.